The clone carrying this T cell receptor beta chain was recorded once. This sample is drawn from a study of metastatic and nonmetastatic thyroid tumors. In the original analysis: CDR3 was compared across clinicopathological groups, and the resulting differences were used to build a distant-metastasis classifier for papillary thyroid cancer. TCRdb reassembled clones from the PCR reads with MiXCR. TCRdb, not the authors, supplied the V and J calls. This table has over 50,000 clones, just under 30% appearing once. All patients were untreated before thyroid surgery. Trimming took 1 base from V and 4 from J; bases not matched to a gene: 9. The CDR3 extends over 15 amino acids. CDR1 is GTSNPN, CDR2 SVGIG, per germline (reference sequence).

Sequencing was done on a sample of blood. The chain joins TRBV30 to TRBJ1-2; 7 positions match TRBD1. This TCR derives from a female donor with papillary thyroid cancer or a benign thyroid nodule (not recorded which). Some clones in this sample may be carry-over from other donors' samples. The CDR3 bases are TGTGCCTGGAGTGACACAGGGGCTTGGGCCTATGGCTACACCTTC. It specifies CAWSDTGAWAYGYTF.